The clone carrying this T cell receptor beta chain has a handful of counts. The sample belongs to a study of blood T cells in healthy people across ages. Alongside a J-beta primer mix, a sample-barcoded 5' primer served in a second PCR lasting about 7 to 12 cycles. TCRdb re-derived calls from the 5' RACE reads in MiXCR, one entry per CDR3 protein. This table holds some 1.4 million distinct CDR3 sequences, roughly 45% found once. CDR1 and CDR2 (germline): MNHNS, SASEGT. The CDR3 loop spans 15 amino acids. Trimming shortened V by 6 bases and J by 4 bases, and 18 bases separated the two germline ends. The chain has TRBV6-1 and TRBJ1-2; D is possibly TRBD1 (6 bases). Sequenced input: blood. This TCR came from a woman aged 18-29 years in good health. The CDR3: CASRAGALVPYGYTF. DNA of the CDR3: TGTGCCAGCAGGGCAGGGGCCCTAGTTCCCTATGGCTACACCTTC.